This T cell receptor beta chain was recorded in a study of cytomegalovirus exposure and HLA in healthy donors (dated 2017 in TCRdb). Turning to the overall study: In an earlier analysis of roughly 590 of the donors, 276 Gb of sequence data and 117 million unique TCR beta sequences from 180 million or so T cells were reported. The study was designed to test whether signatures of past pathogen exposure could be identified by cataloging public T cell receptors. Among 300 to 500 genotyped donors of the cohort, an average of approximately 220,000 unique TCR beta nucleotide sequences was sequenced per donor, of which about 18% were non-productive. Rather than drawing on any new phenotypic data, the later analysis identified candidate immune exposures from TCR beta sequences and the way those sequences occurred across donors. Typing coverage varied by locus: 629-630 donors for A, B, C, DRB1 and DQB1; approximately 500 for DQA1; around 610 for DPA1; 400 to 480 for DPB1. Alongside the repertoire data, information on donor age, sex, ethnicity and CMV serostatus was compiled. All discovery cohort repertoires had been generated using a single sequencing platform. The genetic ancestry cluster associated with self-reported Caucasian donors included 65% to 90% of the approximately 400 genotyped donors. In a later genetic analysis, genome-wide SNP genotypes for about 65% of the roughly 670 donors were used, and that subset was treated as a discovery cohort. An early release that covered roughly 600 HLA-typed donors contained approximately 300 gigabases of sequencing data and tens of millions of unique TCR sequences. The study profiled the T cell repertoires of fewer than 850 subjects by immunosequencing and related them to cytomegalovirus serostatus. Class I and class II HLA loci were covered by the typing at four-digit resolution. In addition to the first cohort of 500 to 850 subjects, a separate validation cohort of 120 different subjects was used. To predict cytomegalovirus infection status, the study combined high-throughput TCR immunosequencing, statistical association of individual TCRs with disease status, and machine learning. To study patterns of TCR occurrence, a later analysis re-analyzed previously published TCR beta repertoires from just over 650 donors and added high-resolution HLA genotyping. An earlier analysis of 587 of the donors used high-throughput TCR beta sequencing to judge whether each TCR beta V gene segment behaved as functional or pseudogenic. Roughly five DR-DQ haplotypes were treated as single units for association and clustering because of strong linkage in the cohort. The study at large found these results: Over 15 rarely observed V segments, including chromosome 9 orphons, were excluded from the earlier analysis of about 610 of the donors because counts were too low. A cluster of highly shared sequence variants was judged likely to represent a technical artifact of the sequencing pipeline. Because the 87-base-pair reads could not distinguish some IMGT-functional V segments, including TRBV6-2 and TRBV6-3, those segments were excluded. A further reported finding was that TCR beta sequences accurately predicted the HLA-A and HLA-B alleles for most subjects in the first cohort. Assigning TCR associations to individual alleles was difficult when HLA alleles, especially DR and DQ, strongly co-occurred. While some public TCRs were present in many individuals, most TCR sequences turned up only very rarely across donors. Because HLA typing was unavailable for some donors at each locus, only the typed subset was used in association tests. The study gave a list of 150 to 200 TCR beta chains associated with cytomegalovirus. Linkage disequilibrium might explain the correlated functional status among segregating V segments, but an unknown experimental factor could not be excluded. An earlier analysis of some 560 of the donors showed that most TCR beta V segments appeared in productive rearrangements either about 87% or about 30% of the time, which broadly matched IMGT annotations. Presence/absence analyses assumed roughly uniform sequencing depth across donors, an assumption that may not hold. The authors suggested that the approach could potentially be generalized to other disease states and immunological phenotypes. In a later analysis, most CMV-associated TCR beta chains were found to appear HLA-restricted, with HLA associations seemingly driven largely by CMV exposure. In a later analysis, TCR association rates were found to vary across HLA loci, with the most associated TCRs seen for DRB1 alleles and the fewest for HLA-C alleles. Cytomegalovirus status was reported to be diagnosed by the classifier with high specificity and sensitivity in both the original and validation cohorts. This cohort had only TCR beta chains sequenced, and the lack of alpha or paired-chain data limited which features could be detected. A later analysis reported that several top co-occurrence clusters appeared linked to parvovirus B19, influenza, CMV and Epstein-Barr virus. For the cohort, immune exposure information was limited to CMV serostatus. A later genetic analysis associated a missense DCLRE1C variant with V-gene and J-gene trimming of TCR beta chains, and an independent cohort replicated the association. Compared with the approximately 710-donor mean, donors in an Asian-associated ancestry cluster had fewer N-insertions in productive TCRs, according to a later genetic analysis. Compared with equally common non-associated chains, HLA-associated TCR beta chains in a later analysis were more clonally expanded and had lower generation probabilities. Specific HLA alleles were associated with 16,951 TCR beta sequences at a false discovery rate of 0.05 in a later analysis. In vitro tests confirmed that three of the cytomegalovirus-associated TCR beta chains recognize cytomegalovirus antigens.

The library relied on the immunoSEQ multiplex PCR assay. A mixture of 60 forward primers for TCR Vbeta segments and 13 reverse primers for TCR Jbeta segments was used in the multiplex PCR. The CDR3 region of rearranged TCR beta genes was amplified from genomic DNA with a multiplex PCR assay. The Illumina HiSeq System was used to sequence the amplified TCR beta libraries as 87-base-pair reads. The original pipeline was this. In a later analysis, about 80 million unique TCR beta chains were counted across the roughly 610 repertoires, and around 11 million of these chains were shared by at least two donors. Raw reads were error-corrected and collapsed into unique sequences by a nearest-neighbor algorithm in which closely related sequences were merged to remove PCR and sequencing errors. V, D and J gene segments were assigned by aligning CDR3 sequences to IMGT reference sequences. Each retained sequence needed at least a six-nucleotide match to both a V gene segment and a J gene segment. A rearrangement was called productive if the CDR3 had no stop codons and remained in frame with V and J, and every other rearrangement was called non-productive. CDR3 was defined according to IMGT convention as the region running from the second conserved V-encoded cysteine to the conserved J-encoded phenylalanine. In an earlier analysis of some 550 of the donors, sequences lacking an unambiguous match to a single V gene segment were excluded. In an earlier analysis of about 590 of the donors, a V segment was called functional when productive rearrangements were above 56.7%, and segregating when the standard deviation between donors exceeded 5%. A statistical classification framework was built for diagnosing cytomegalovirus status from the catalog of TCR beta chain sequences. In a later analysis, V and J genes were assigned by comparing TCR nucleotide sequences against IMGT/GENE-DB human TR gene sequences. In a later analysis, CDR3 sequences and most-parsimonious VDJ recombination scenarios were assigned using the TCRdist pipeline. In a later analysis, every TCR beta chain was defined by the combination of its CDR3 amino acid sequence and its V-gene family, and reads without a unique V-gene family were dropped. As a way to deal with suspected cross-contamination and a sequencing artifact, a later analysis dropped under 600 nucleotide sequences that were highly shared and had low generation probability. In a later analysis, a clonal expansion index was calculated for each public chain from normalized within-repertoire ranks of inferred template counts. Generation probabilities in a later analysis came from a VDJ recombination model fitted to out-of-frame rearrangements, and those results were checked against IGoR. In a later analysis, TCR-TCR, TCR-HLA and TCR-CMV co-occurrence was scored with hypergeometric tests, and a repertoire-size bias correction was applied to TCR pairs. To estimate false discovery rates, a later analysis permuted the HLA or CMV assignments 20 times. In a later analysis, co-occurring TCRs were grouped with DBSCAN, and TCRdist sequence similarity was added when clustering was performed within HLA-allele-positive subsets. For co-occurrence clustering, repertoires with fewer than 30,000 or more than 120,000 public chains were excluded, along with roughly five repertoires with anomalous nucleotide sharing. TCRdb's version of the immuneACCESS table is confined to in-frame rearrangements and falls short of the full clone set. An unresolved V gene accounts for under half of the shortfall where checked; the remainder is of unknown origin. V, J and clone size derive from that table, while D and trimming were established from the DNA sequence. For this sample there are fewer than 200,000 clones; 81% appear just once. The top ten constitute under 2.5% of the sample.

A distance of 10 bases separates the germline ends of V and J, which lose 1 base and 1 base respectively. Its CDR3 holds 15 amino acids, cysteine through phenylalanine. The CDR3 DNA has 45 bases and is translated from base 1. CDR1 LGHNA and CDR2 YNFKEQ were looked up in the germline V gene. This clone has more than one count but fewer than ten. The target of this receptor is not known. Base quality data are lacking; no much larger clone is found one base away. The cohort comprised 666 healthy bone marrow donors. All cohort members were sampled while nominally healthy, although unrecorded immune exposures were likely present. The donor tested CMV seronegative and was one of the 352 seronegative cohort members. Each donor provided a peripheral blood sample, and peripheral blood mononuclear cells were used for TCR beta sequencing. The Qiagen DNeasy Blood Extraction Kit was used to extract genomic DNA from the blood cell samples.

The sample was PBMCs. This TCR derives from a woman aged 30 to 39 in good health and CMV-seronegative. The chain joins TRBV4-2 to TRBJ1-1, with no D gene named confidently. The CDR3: CASSQGTRKNTEAFF. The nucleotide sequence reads TGTGCCAGCAGCCAAGGGACTCGGAAGAACACTGAAGCTTTCTTT.